The text below deals with one T cell receptor beta chain. Clones were sequenced by immunoSEQ multiplex PCR, and TCRdb holds only the in-frame ones, with some missing. The sample has about 160,000 clones; about 85% are singletons. These data come from a study of blood T cell repertoires in COVID-19. Germline V lookup: CDR1 MNHEY, CDR2 SVGAGI. V shed 5 bases and J shed 0 bases, with 8 bases lying between them. CDR3 length equals 14 residues. This chain connects TRBV6-5 to TRBJ1-5; the D is unclear. The sequencing input was peripheral blood. The sequence was collected from a man between 60 and 70 years old who had recovered from COVID-19. The CDR3 coding sequence is TGTGCCAGCAGTAGCCGACTTAGCAATCAGCCCCAGCATTTT. Protein product: CASSSRLSNQPQHF.